The T cell receptor (beta chain) under discussion was sequenced for a study of blood T cell repertoires in COVID-19. Whole-study context: T cells, B-cell-depleted T cells, or PBMCs supplied cDNA or gDNA.

Original methodology: It was from reference gene primer amplification that nucleated cell counts were estimated. TCRdb's copy holds only in-frame clones and misses some; the assay was immunoSEQ multiplex PCR. The D gene and trimming were derived from the DNA, and the V and J assignments and clone size from that table. The data contain hundreds of thousands of clones, about 88% of them seen just once; the ten biggest clones take up under 2%. Cohorts were assigned according to the clinical history that participants reported. Recovered status applied to Cohort 3 donors who had two consecutive negative PCRs. It also applied to those with clearance or with symptom resolution. CDR1 and CDR2 from the germline V gene are MNHEY and SVGEGT. The trim removed 4 bases at V and 1 base at J, leaving 7 bases unmatched. The CDR3 spans 15 residues.

The sequenced sample consisted of PBMCs or T cells enriched from blood (not recorded which). The sequence derives from a woman aged 45-65 years who had recovered from COVID-19. V is TRBV6-2 or TRBV6-3 and J is TRBJ2-7, with 7 bases identical to TRBD2. This chain's CDR3 is CASSSGGSRSYEQYF. For the CDR3, the DNA is TGTGCCAGCAGTTCTGGCGGGAGTAGATCCTACGAGCAGTACTTC.